This TCR beta chain was captured by sequencing in a study of T-cell memory formation after mild COVID-19. Study context: Largely donor-specific TCR clusters were found.

TCRdb independently ran MiXCR on the 5' RACE reads; one entry per CDR3 protein. The sample lists roughly 350,000 distinct CDR3 sequences, roughly 15% occurring once. Study-wide results and limits: Clones that contracted from day 15 to 85 were balanced CD4/CD8, while later expanders leaned CD4+. Clones that contracted clustered mainly in CM and EM if CD4+ and in EMRA if CD8+. Pre-infection memory showed some responding clones, and this suggested that cross-reactive memory joined.

This clonotype was seen ten or more times. Antigen specificity is unknown. Germline V CDR1 and CDR2: SNHLY, FYNNEI. Trimming at V came to 6 bases and at J to 2 bases, leaving 7 bases not matched to a gene. This CDR3 comprises 16 residues. The source material was PBMCs or a T cell subset sorted from them (not recorded which). The TCR was taken from a man in his late teens or twenties who had mild COVID-19 (a few samples of this study predate the infection). Cell type and time point are not known. This sequence joins TRBV2 and TRBJ2-2, with 9 bases that match TRBD1. The CDR3 DNA sequence: TGTGCCAGCAGACCCACAGGGGGCGCAAACACCGGGGAGCTGTTTTTT. Its translation: CASRPTGGANTGELFF.